These 27 T cell receptor beta chains were all obtained from the same sample, sequenced in a study of human T cells and chemical hapten exposure. Noted time point: healthy volunteer bleed at 2 weeks. The starting material, unfractionated whole blood, was used for total RNA extraction. TCRdb re-analysed the RACE reads in MiXCR, keeping a single row per CDR3 protein. This repertoire shows approximately 44,000 distinct CDR3 sequences, 4.4% found once; its top ten account for less than 6%. Sequencing was carried out using whole blood. The receptors were sampled from a human donor in good health. Some clones in this sample may be carry-over from other donors' samples.

The rearrangement uses TRBV19 and TRBJ2-1; TRBD2 matches 12 bases. The CDR3 extends over 17 amino acids. CDR1 LNHDA and CDR2 SQIVND come from the germline V gene (reference sequence). The trim removed 5 bases at V and 8 bases at J, leaving 13 bases unmatched. CDR3 protein: CASSLTSGSWRYDEQFF. The CDR3 DNA follows: TGTGCCAGTAGTTTGACTAGCGGGAGTTGGCGGTACGATGAGCAGTTCTTC.

Ten or more counts support this clonotype. The rearrangement links TRBV28 to TRBJ2-7, with D perhaps TRBD1 (6 bases). The CDR3 consists of 14 residues. Germline V gene lookup returns CDR1 MDHEN and CDR2 SYDVKM. V dropped 5 bases and J dropped 0 bases, with 11 bases sitting between them. This CDR3 reads CASSRDMVSYEQYF. The CDR3, as DNA: TGTGCCAGCAGTCGGGACATGGTCTCCTACGAGCAGTACTTC.

This clonotype was found a few times. This chain connects TRBV29-1 to TRBJ1-1; D remains ambiguous. In germline, CDR1 is SQVTM, CDR2 ANQGSEA. The length of the CDR3 is 13 residues. The V end was cut by 7 bases, the J end by 0 bases, with 12 bases between. CDR3 in DNA: TGCAGCGGGACGGAAACGATGAACACTGAAGCTTTCTTT. Translated, it gives CSGTETMNTEAFF.

This clonotype was observed a few times. The genes are TRBV12-3 or TRBV12-4 and TRBJ1-5; D unclear. Trimming removed 3 bases from V and 1 base from J, with 7 bases in between. The CDR3 consists of 14 residues. CDR3 DNA sequence: TGTGCCAGCAGTTTGAGCAGGAGCAATCAGCCCCAGCATTTT. Residues: CASSLSRSNQPQHF.

This clonotype was counted ten times or more. The chain recombines TRBV2 with TRBJ2-1; D is perhaps TRBD2 (6 bases). CDR1 and CDR2 (germline): SNHLY, FYNNEI. The CDR3 has 14 residues. With 9 bases removed from V and 3 bases from J, the gap between germline ends came to 15 bases. This CDR3 is CARGSTRNYNEQFF. CDR3 nucleotide sequence: TGTGCCAGGGGATCGACTAGAAACTACAATGAGCAGTTCTTC.

This clonotype was observed at least ten times. The chain recombines TRBV11-2 with TRBJ2-3, with no clear D. Trimming took off 4 bases at V and 0 bases at J, with 17 bases between the two ends. The germline CDR1 and CDR2 sequences are SGHAT and FQNNGV. The CDR3 contains 17 residues. The CDR3, as DNA: TGTGCCAGCAGCTCACCTGATACACTTCCTAGCACAGATACGCAGTATTTT. This encodes CASSSPDTLPSTDTQYF. The variable domain in full, with the rest retrieved from reference TRBV11-2 and TRBJ2-3, is EAGVAQSPRYKIIEKRQSVAFWCNPISGHATLYWYQQILGQGPKLLIQFQNNGVVDDSQLPKDRFSAERLKGVDSTLKIQPAKLEDSAVYLCASSSPDTLPSTDTQYFGPGTRLTVL.

This clonotype occurred many times. The rearrangement joins TRBV14 to TRBJ2-6, with no clear D. The ends were cut back, 1 base at V and 0 bases at J, with 7 bases in the middle. This CDR3 has 16 residues. Germline loops: CDR1 SGHDN, CDR2 FVKESK. CDR3 nucleotide sequence: TGTGCCAGCAGCCAAGGGACCTTCTCTGGGGCCAACGTCCTGACTTTC. Encoded protein: CASSQGTFSGANVLTF.

In this sample, this clonotype turned up a few times. The chain combines TRBV28 with TRBJ2-1; possibly TRBD2 for D (7 bases). The CDR3 is made up of 14 amino acids. Trimming removed 3 bases from V and 2 bases from J, with 8 bases in between. Germline values: CDR1 MDHEN, CDR2 SYDVKM. CDR3 sequence: CASSLRGPYNEQFF. For the CDR3, the DNA is TGTGCCAGCAGTTTGCGGGGGCCCTACAATGAGCAGTTCTTC.

This chain uses TRBV6-5 with TRBJ1-5, with D perhaps matching TRBD1 (5 bases). The CDR3 consists of 15 residues. Germline V gene data show CDR1 as MNHEY and CDR2 as SVGAGI. The germline V and J ends were trimmed by 5 bases and 3 bases, with 14 bases remaining between them. The CDR3 reads CASSPRGGYNQPQHF. In DNA, the CDR3 is TGTGCCAGCAGTCCGAGGGGTGGGTACAATCAGCCCCAGCATTTT.

The rearrangement links TRBV4-1 to TRBJ2-1; tentatively, D is TRBD2 (5 bases). The CDR3 has 17 amino acids. The V end was cut by 5 bases, the J end by 0 bases, with 17 bases between. Germline V gene data show CDR1 as MGHRA and CDR2 as YSYEKL. CDR3: CASSTRPRTSSYNEQFF. CDR3 nucleotide sequence: TGCGCCAGCAGCACACGCCCGAGAACTAGCTCCTACAATGAGCAGTTCTTC.

The rearrangement links TRBV27 to TRBJ2-7; 7 nucleotides agree with TRBD2. With 2 bases clipped from V and 5 bases from J, the junction kept 12 bases outside the gene matches. CDR1 is MNHEY and CDR2 is SMNVEV in the germline V gene (reference sequence). The CDR3 spans 16 residues. The CDR3 region has the DNA TGTGCCAGCAGTTTAATTCCCGGACTAGGCTTCCACGAGCAGTACTTC. This gives the protein CASSLIPGLGFHEQYF.

This clonotype was observed a few times. This chain uses TRBV29-1 with TRBJ1-2, with TRBD1 as a possible D gene (5 bases). The CDR3 consists of 11 residues. V was shortened by 5 bases and J by 4 bases, with 8 bases between the two germline ends. Germline V lookup: CDR1 SQVTM, CDR2 ANQGSEA. The CDR3 here is CSVPGGYGYTF. For the CDR3, the DNA is TGCAGCGTTCCCGGGGGCTATGGCTACACCTTC.

This clonotype was seen repeatedly, ten times or more. The chain uses TRBV5-6 and TRBJ2-4, with a weak D call TRBD2 (6 bases). CDR3 length equals 15 residues. Deletions cut 3 bases from V and 5 bases from J, with 15 bases between. CDR1 is SGHDT, CDR2 YYEEEE, per germline. Here the CDR3 reads CASSYNRDFQNIQYF. The CDR3 DNA follows: TGTGCCAGCAGCTATAACCGGGACTTCCAAAACATTCAGTACTTC.

The sample holds many counts of this clonotype. The rearrangement uses TRBV28 and TRBJ2-7, with a weak D call TRBD2 (6 bases). The CDR3 has 17 residues. Trimming removed 5 bases at V and 1 base at J, with 21 bases between. Germline V gene sequence: CDR1 MDHEN, CDR2 SYDVKM. For the CDR3, the DNA is TGTGCCAGCAGTCTCCCTTCTCGGCGGGATCGGTCCTACGAGCAGTACTTC. Protein sequence: CASSLPSRRDRSYEQYF.

This clonotype was found many times. The rearrangement uses TRBV20-1 and TRBJ1-5, with 8 bases lining up with TRBD1. The germline gives CDR1 DFQATT, CDR2 SNEGSKA (reference sequence). This CDR3 has 13 residues. J gave up 11 bases and V 6 bases, and 12 bases lay outside the gene matches. The CDR3 nucleotides are TGCAGTGCGGCCGGGACAGGTGATTCGGCCCAGCATTTT. It is translated as CSAAGTGDSAQHF.

The chain joins TRBV27 to TRBJ2-1; D assignment may be TRBD1 or TRBD2 (5 bases each). V lost 5 bases and J 8 bases, leaving 10 bases between the germline ends. Germline V gene sequence: CDR1 MNHEY, CDR2 SMNVEV (reference sequence). The CDR3 runs 12 residues. The CDR3 region is CASSTRGDEQFF. CDR3 bases: TGTGCCAGCAGTACTAGGGGCGATGAGCAGTTCTTC.

This clonotype came up many times. CDR3 sequence reads: CASSLASGSTYEQYF. In DNA, the CDR3 is TGCGCCAGCAGCTTGGCTAGCGGCTCAACCTACGAGCAGTACTTC. The gene calls are TRBV5-1 and TRBJ2-7; 7 positions match TRBD2. CDR1 is SGHRS and CDR2 is YFSETQ in the germline V gene. The CDR3 loop spans 15 amino acids. Losses at the gene ends were 0 bases for V and 2 bases for J; bases not matched to a gene: 5.

Many counts were recorded for this clonotype. This chain joins TRBV29-1 and TRBJ2-3, with 9 bases that match TRBD2. The trim removed 2 bases at V and 11 bases at J, leaving 11 bases unmatched. Per germline, CDR1 SQVTM and CDR2 ANQGSEA. CDR3 length: 14 amino acids. The CDR3 loop reads CSVEPGLALSQQYF. The CDR3 nucleotides read TGCAGCGTTGAACCGGGACTAGCCCTCTCTCAGCAGTATTTT.

This clonotype has just one count. A much more abundant neighbour one base away suggests this may be a read error. This chain links TRBV19 with TRBJ2-3; D is ambiguous. The CDR3 totals 12 residues. Germline V lookup: CDR1 LNHDA, CDR2 SQIVND (reference sequence). The DNA for the CDR3 is TGTGCCTGTAGTATTTGGGCAGATACGCAGTATTTT. Translation gives CACSIWADTQYF. Using reference TRBV19 and TRBJ2-3 for the parts outside the CDR3, the full variable domain is DGGITQSPKYLFRKEGQNVTLSCEQNLNHDAMYWYRQDPGQGLRLIYYSQIVNDFQKGDIAEGYSVSREKKESFPLTVTSAQKNPTAFYLCACSIWADTQYFGPGTRLTVL.

This clonotype has at least ten counts. The chain has TRBV29-1 and TRBJ2-1, with a possible D match to TRBD2 (6 bases). Trimming left V 4 bases short and J 5 bases short, with 9 bases between. Germline V gene lookup returns CDR1 SQVTM and CDR2 ANQGSEA. The CDR3 has 12 amino acids. Here the CDR3 reads CSVGLGNNEQFF. The CDR3 DNA is TGCAGCGTTGGACTAGGGAACAATGAGCAGTTCTTC.

In its sample, this clonotype was seen many times. V usage is TRBV5-4 and J usage is TRBJ1-4; D is possibly TRBD1 (6 bases). Germline-derived CDR1 and CDR2 are SGHNT and YYREEE (reference sequence). There are 14 residues in the CDR3. Trimming pared 4 bases from V and 4 bases from J, leaving 11 bases between. This CDR3 reads CASSTDSFNEKLFF. The CDR3 bases are TGTGCCAGCAGCACGGACAGCTTTAATGAAAAACTGTTTTTT.

This clonotype occurred many times. The chain recombines TRBV6-5 with TRBJ2-2; D gene uncertain. Germline CDR1 is MNHEY and CDR2 is SVGAGI. The V end was cut by 8 bases, the J end by 7 bases, with 8 bases between. The CDR3 runs to 11 residues. The CDR3 here is CASRDFGELFF. The CDR3 DNA reads TGTGCCAGCCGAGATTTCGGGGAGCTGTTTTTT.

This clonotype was seen more than once but under ten times. The rearrangement joins TRBV6-1 to TRBJ1-6; D remains ambiguous. V lost 6 bases and J lost 5, with 11 bases in between. The CDR3 is 14 residues long. The germline gives CDR1 MNHNS, CDR2 SASEGT. The CDR3 sequence: CASRRTGDNSPLHF. In DNA, the CDR3 is TGTGCCAGCAGGAGGACGGGAGATAATTCACCCCTCCACTTT.

The J gene is TRBJ2-1, the V gene TRBV4-1; 11 bases line up with TRBD2. Germline lookup yields CDR1 MGHRA and CDR2 YSYEKL. The CDR3 is 22 residues long. The trim removed 4 bases at V and 0 bases at J, leaving 20 bases unmatched. The CDR3 DNA reads as TGCGCCAGCAGCCCCTCAAGGTACGGACTAGCGGGCCCGTTTAGCTCCTACAATGAGCAGTTCTTC. Its protein product is CASSPSRYGLAGPFSSYNEQFF.

This clonotype was seen at least ten times. This sequence joins TRBV28 and TRBJ2-7; 8 nucleotides match TRBD2. The germline V gene has CDR1 MDHEN and CDR2 SYDVKM. Trimming at V came to 2 bases and at J to 3 bases, leaving 9 bases not matched to a gene. The CDR3 runs 16 residues. The chain's CDR3 is CASSLGSGGVRYEQYF. The DNA for the CDR3 is TGTGCCAGCAGTTTAGGATCGGGGGGGGTCCGCTACGAGCAGTACTTC.

This clonotype occurred a few times. The chain employs TRBV5-1 and TRBJ2-7, with 8 positions matching TRBD2. CDR1 is SGHRS, CDR2 YFSETQ, per germline. Trimming at V came to 4 bases and at J to 7 bases, leaving 19 bases not matched to a gene. CDR3 length equals 17 residues. The CDR3 protein is CASSRNPGGKRLGEQYF. CDR3 nucleotides: TGCGCCAGCAGCCGAAACCCGGGGGGGAAGCGTCTAGGGGAGCAGTACTTC.

Ten or more counts support this clonotype. The V call is TRBV28, the J call TRBJ2-7; 7 nucleotides match TRBD1. The germline CDR1 and CDR2 sequences are MDHEN and SYDVKM. The CDR3 is 16 amino acids. The V segment lost 3 bases and the J segment 1 base; nucleotides outside the gene matches: 9. The CDR3 nucleotides are TGTGCCAGCAGTTTCACTTACCGGGACAGATCCTACGAGCAGTACTTC. Translated, it gives CASSFTYRDRSYEQYF.